This passage covers 27 T cell receptor beta chains from one sample sequenced in a study of blood T cell repertoires in COVID-19. The data were produced by immunoSEQ multiplex PCR, yet TCRdb's version contains in-frame clones alone and is incomplete. This sample yields some 200,000 clones, of which roughly 84% are seen a single time; roughly 8.7% belongs to the top ten. The material sequenced was peripheral blood. Receptor source: a man aged 45 to 65 with active or convalescent COVID-19.

This clone was observed once. The genes are TRBV7-6 and TRBJ2-1, with 14 bases identical to TRBD2. Germline V lookup: CDR1 SGHVS, CDR2 FNYEAQ. CDR3 size: 15 residues. J was trimmed by 9 bases and V by 5 bases; bases with no gene match: 6. CDR3 sequence: CASSIGLAGGGEQFF. The CDR3 coding sequence is TGTGCCAGCAGCATCGGACTAGCGGGGGGTGGTGAGCAGTTCTTC.

The gene calls are TRBV6-2 or TRBV6-3 and TRBJ2-3, with 9 bases lining up with TRBD1. V lost 4 bases and J lost 6; bases outside the gene matches: 8. There are 15 residues in the CDR3. The V gene's germline CDR1 is MNHEY and CDR2 SVGEGT. The CDR3: CASSSYRGRGDTQYF. Here the CDR3 DNA reads TGTGCCAGCAGTTCCTACAGGGGGCGCGGGGATACGCAGTATTTT.

The V call is TRBV4-1, the J call TRBJ1-1; D perhaps matches TRBD1 (6 bases). V was shortened by 6 bases and J by 0 bases, with 11 bases between the two germline ends. CDR1 MGHRA and CDR2 YSYEKL come from the germline V gene. The CDR3 sequence is 14 residues long. The CDR3 nucleotides are TGCGCCAGCAGTACAGGGAGAATGAACACTGAAGCTTTCTTT. This translates into CASSTGRMNTEAFF.

This chain links TRBV23-1 with TRBJ2-7; no reliable D call. TRBV23-1 is an ORF for which the function is uncertain. This CDR3 region has 15 residues. V was clipped by 2 bases and J by 4 bases, with 15 bases between them. CDR3 nucleotide sequence: TGCGCCAGCAGTCAAAAGACATCTCCGAAGTACGAGCAGTACGTC. Translated: CASSQKTSPKYEQYV.

The V and J genes are TRBV5-1 and TRBJ2-5; possible D gene TRBD1, 6 bases. CDR3 length: 13 residues. V was trimmed by 9 bases and J by 4 bases, leaving 16 bases between them. The germline V gene has CDR1 SGHRS and CDR2 YFSETQ. The CDR3 coding sequence is TGCGCCACCCGAACAGGGTCAGGAGAGACCCAGTACTTC. Translation: CATRTGSGETQYF.

As for this clone: The same CDR3 can be traced to other DNA sequences in this sample. The V call is TRBV4-3, the J call TRBJ1-2; D gene uncertain. Trimming stripped 0 bases from V and 4 bases from J, with 6 bases between. This CDR3 is built from 13 residues. Germline V gives CDR1 LGHNA, CDR2 YSLEER. This CDR3 is CASSQDRSYGYTF. In DNA, the CDR3 is TGCGCCAGCAGCCAAGACAGATCCTATGGCTACACCTTC.

This clone was picked up a small number of times. The chain recombines TRBV19 with TRBJ1-1, with 9 bases aligning to TRBD1. Trimming at V came to 5 bases and at J to 3 bases, leaving 7 bases not matched to a gene. Germline V gene data show CDR1 as LNHDA and CDR2 as SQIVND (reference sequence). The CDR3 extends over 15 amino acids. The CDR3 nucleotides read TGTGCCAGTAGTTTATACAGGGGGCGGGACACTGAAGCTTTCTTT. It yields the protein CASSLYRGRDTEAFF. Combining the CDR3 with reference TRBV19 and TRBJ1-1 gives the whole variable domain DGGITQSPKYLFRKEGQNVTLSCEQNLNHDAMYWYRQDPGQGLRLIYYSQIVNDFQKGDIAEGYSVSREKKESFPLTVTSAQKNPTAFYLCASSLYRGRDTEAFFGQGTRLTVV.

CDR3 nucleotide sequence: TGCGCCAGCAGCTTGGGGACAGGGGGAATGAACACTGAAGCTTTCTTT. This translates into CASSLGTGGMNTEAFF. V gene TRBV5-1 combines with J gene TRBJ1-1, with TRBD1 identical over 10 bases. Germline CDR1 SGHRS, CDR2 YFSETQ. CDR3 length: 16 residues. The ends lost 0 bases at V and 0 bases at J; junction bases unmatched: 2. Full variable domain (outside the CDR3, taken from reference TRBV5-1 and TRBJ1-1): KAGVTQTPRYLIKTRGQQVTLSCSPISGHRSVSWYQQTPGQGLQFLFEYFSETQRNKGNFPGRFSGRQFSNSRSEMNVSTLELGDSALYLCASSLGTGGMNTEAFFGQGTRLTVV.

On this clone: A much larger clone differs by one base, so this may be a read error. This rearrangement joins TRBV7-2 to TRBJ1-3; the D gene is possibly TRBD1 (5 bases). The CDR3 covers 15 residues. CDR1 SGHTA and CDR2 FQGNSA come from the germline V gene. The V and J ends lost 5 bases and 0 bases respectively, with 11 bases between them. CDR3 loop: CASSPRQTSGNTIYF. CDR3 sequence (DNA): TGTGCCAGCAGCCCCCGACAGACCTCTGGAAACACCATATATTTT.

The chain employs TRBV24-1 and TRBJ2-3; a possible D gene is TRBD1 (6 bases). Deletions cut 8 bases from V and 4 bases from J, with 9 bases between. From germline, CDR1 is KGHDR and CDR2 SFDVKD. This CDR3 contains 12 residues. CDR3 protein: CATKGDADTQYF. The CDR3 nucleotides read TGTGCCACCAAGGGGGACGCAGATACGCAGTATTTT.

The rearrangement uses TRBV6-5 and TRBJ1-5; no reliable D call. The CDR3 extends over 14 amino acids. V shed 7 bases and J shed 7 bases, with 17 bases lying between them. Germline CDR1 is MNHEY and CDR2 is SVGAGI. CDR3 in amino acids: CASTPQTYGQPQHF. The CDR3 DNA sequence: TGTGCCAGCACACCGCAGACCTACGGGCAGCCCCAGCATTTT.

The genes are TRBV11-2 and TRBJ2-7; TRBD1 might be the D (7 bases). Germline CDR1 reads SGHAT; CDR2 reads FQNNGV. Trimming took off 3 bases at V and 0 bases at J, with 12 bases between the two ends. CDR3 length: 15 residues. The CDR3 nucleotides read TGTGCCAGCAGCTTTAGCAGGGGGGCCTCCTACGAGCAGTACGTC. It translates to CASSFSRGASYEQYV.

The chain carries TRBV7-6 and TRBJ2-3, with D maybe TRBD1 (5 bases). The CDR3 sequence is 13 residues long. Per germline, CDR1 SGHVS and CDR2 FNYEAQ. Trimming stripped 5 bases from V and 4 bases from J, with 10 bases between. CDR3: CASSQQGADTQYF. CDR3 bases: TGTGCCAGCAGCCAGCAGGGCGCAGATACGCAGTATTTT.

The chain recombines TRBV4-3 with TRBJ2-7, with 11 bases lining up with TRBD2. Trimming at V came to 0 bases and at J to 6 bases, leaving 4 bases not matched to a gene. The CDR3 length is 15 residues. From germline, CDR1 is LGHNA and CDR2 YSLEER. DNA for the CDR3: TGCGCCAGCAGCCAAGAACTAGCGGGAGAGCCCGAGCAGTACTTC. Translation: CASSQELAGEPEQYF.

The CDR3 region is CASSLAANEKLFF. In nucleotides, the CDR3 is TGCGCCAGCAGCTTGGCAGCGAATGAAAAACTGTTTTTT. The chain is built from TRBV5-1 and TRBJ1-4; D remains unclear. The CDR3 covers 13 residues. Trimming took 0 bases from V and 5 from J, leaving 5 bases between them. The germline gives CDR1 SGHRS, CDR2 YFSETQ.

A few counts support this clone. The chain carries TRBV4-1 and TRBJ1-1; no firm D call. Trimming removed 0 bases at V and 1 base at J, with 6 bases between. The CDR3 extends over 14 amino acids. Germline CDR1 reads MGHRA; CDR2 reads YSYEKL. The DNA of the CDR3 is TGCGCCAGCAGCCAAGATGCAGGGAACACTGAAGCTTTCTTT. Protein sequence: CASSQDAGNTEAFF.

The chain is built from TRBV9 and TRBJ2-7, with 7 bases that match TRBD2. J lost 4 bases, V lost 5 bases, and 15 bases had no gene match. This CDR3 has 16 amino acids. Looked up from germline, CDR1 is SGDLS and CDR2 is YYNGEE. The CDR3 reads CASSTNGASGYYEQYF. CDR3 nucleotides: TGTGCCAGCAGTACGAACGGGGCTAGCGGTTATTACGAGCAGTACTTC.

The rearrangement links TRBV5-1 to TRBJ2-5, with TRBD2 matching 13 bases. Germline V CDR1 and CDR2: SGHRS, YFSETQ. J gave up 4 bases and V 2 bases, and 2 bases lay outside the gene matches. The CDR3 has 15 residues. The CDR3 nucleotides are TGCGCCAGCAGCTTACTAGCGGGAGGGCTAGAGACCCAGTACTTC. Encoded protein: CASSLLAGGLETQYF.

In its sample, this clone was seen a few times. The identical CDR3 is also encoded by other nucleotide sequences in the sample. The rearrangement uses TRBV5-5 and TRBJ2-2; the D gene is possibly TRBD2 (5 bases). Trimming took off 0 bases at V and 1 base at J, with 7 bases between the two ends. This CDR3 contains 15 residues. The V gene's germline CDR1 is SGHKS and CDR2 YYEKEE (reference sequence). CDR3 in DNA: TGTGCCAGCAGCTTGGGAGGGAAGAACACCGGGGAGCTGTTTTTT. Translating gives CASSLGGKNTGELFF. Variable domain in full (rest from reference TRBV5-5 and TRBJ2-2): DAGVTQSPTHLIKTRGQQVTLRCSPISGHKSVSWYQQVLGQGPQFIFQYYEKEERGRGNFPDRFSARQFPNYSSELNVNALLLGDSALYLCASSLGGKNTGELFFGEGSRLTVL.

The table lists this clone with a few counts. This chain links TRBV5-1 with TRBJ1-3; TRBD1 agrees at 8 bases. From germline, CDR1 is SGHRS and CDR2 YFSETQ. The CDR3 runs 16 residues. V dropped 3 bases and J dropped 3; count of bases not matched to a gene: 8. The chain's CDR3 is CASSSDDRGYGNTIYF. The CDR3 nucleotides are TGCGCCAGCAGCTCTGACGACAGGGGTTATGGAAACACCATATATTTT. The full variable domain, its missing parts supplied by reference TRBV5-1 and TRBJ1-3, is KAGVTQTPRYLIKTRGQQVTLSCSPISGHRSVSWYQQTPGQGLQFLFEYFSETQRNKGNFPGRFSGRQFSNSRSEMNVSTLELGDSALYLCASSSDDRGYGNTIYFGEGSWLTVV.

The chain couples TRBV3-1 (or the pseudogene TRBV3-2) to TRBJ2-7; D is possibly TRBD2 (6 bases). V lost 4 bases to trimming and J lost 5 bases, with 21 bases between them. CDR1 and CDR2 from the germline V gene are LGHDT and YNNKEL (reference sequence). The length of the CDR3 is 16 residues. The CDR3 sequence is CASSLIGGAGADEQYF. The CDR3 coding sequence is TGTGCCAGCAGCCTAATAGGCGGGGCGGGCGCGGACGAGCAGTACTTC.

The CDR3 region has the DNA TGTGCCAGCAGCTCCGTGGGCTTGCTGAACACTGAAGCTTTCTTT. This sequence encodes CASSSVGLLNTEAFF. V usage is TRBV5-6 and J usage is TRBJ1-1; no clear D. The ends were cut back, 3 bases at V and 0 bases at J, with 12 bases in the middle. This CDR3 comprises 15 residues. Germline CDR1 SGHDT, CDR2 YYEEEE.

This clone was counted only a few times. The chain recombines TRBV19 with TRBJ2-7; TRBD1 matches 8 bases. Unmatched junction bases numbered 3, after V lost 5 bases and J lost 3 bases. Germline values: CDR1 LNHDA, CDR2 SQIVND (reference sequence). The length of the CDR3 is 13 residues. CDR3 loop: CASSVGQGYEQYF. The CDR3 DNA is TGTGCCAGTAGTGTCGGACAGGGCTACGAGCAGTACTTC.

The chain joins TRBV3-1 (or the pseudogene TRBV3-2) to TRBJ2-5; D remains ambiguous. V was cut by 4 bases and J by 0 bases, with 3 bases left in between. The germline CDR1 and CDR2 sequences are LGHDT and YNNKEL (reference sequence). This CDR3 is built from 12 residues. CDR3 loop: CASSPDQETQYF. The CDR3 DNA reads as TGTGCCAGCAGCCCCGACCAAGAGACCCAGTACTTC.

V gene TRBV19 combines with J gene TRBJ2-2; D unclear. Trimming took off 6 bases at V and 5 bases at J, with 7 bases between the two ends. Germline CDR1 reads LNHDA; CDR2 reads SQIVND (reference sequence). The CDR3 contains 12 residues. CDR3 in DNA: TGTGCCAGTAGCTCAGTTACCGGGGAGCTGTTTTTT. It encodes CASSSVTGELFF. The complete variable domain, with remaining parts taken from reference TRBV19 and TRBJ2-2, reads DGGITQSPKYLFRKEGQNVTLSCEQNLNHDAMYWYRQDPGQGLRLIYYSQIVNDFQKGDIAEGYSVSREKKESFPLTVTSAQKNPTAFYLCASSSVTGELFFGEGSRLTVL.

V gene TRBV16 combines with J gene TRBJ2-2; weak D call: TRBD1 (5 bases). The CDR3 spans 14 residues. The germline V gene has CDR1 KGHSY and CDR2 FQNENV. Trimming removed 2 bases from V and 7 bases from J, with 11 bases in between. The CDR3 loop is CASSQNRNGGELFF. The DNA of the CDR3 is TGTGCCAGCAGCCAAAACAGGAACGGCGGGGAGCTGTTTTTT.

This clone was seen a single time. V gene TRBV28 combines with J gene TRBJ1-1; TRBD1 aligns across 9 bases. The germline CDR1 and CDR2 sequences are MDHEN and SYDVKM. J gave up 1 base and V 6 bases, and 12 bases lay outside the gene matches. The CDR3 covers 17 residues. The CDR3 DNA reads TGTGCCAGCAGGCCGCCGCGGACAGGGGCTTCGAACACTGAAGCTTTCTTT. Translating it yields CASRPPRTGASNTEAFF.